This TCR beta chain was identified in a study of CD8+ T cells in alopecia areata. Study-wide results and limits: Compared with normal scalp, lesional scalp had higher clonality and more expanded CD8+ clones.

Worth noting for this clone: Its antigen is unidentified.

Extraction of RNA preceded its reverse transcription into cDNA, which served as the sequencing template. Some clones are missing from TCRdb's copy, which holds only in-frame ones; the method was immunoSEQ multiplex PCR. The sample holds 150,000 to 250,000 clones; roughly 60% are singletons and the top ten take 5.5%. Sample treatment: oral pan-JAK inhibitor, 5-10 mg twice daily. Sorting from PBMCs produced CD4+ and CD8+ T cells. CDR1 and CDR2 (germline): SGHRS, YFSETQ. This CDR3 comprises 14 residues. V dropped 3 bases and J dropped 2 bases, with 11 bases sitting between them. The starting material was CD4+ T cells sorted from blood, obtained at week 24, from a patient treated with tofacitinib. The sequence derives from a human donor with alopecia areata. V usage is TRBV5-1 and J usage is TRBJ2-5; TRBD1 is a possible D gene (6 bases). CDR3 DNA sequence: TGCGCCAGCAGCTGGGACACCACTCAAGAGACCCAGTACTTC. Encoded protein: CASSWDTTQETQYF.